The clone carrying this T cell receptor beta chain was detected ten times or more. The antigen remains unidentified. This sample is drawn from a study of post-analysis software for immune sequencing data. Study as a whole: Disease trajectories encompassed relapsing-remitting, secondary progressive and progressive-relapsing multiple sclerosis.

Unique molecular identifiers tagged the TCR beta cDNA libraries. Between about 0.85 and 10 million T cells gave rise to some 450,000 cDNA molecules. TCRdb used MiXCR to reprocess the PCR reads, holding one entry per CDR3 protein. The data contain fewer than 850,000 distinct CDR3 sequences, roughly 27% of them seen just once; the ten biggest clones take up 0.5% to 0.6%. General observations from the study: The authors found that F measure strongly co-clustered same-batch samples. In multiple sclerosis, normalized Chao1 diversity was significantly below that of controls. Four to six TRBV segments, including TRBV5-6, TRBV5-1 and TRBV20-1, were more frequent in patients than controls.

V was clipped by 6 bases and J by 1 base, with 19 bases between them. The V gene's germline CDR1 is SGDLS and CDR2 YYNGEE. CDR3 size: 16 residues. This TCR derives from a girl aged 5-17 years with multiple sclerosis. The sequenced sample consisted of blood. The J gene is TRBJ2-5, the V gene TRBV9; D perhaps matches TRBD2 (7 bases). CDR3 bases: TGTGCCAGCACACGTTCGGGGGCTAGCGGCCAAGAGACCCAGTACTTC. Encoded protein: CASTRSGASGQETQYF.